What follows describes a single TCR beta chain. Its specificity is not known. These data come from a study of T cell repertoires in cytomegalovirus infection. Study information: TCR beta signatures that were public indicated CMV infection and matching HLA type. Study observations and caveats: It was HLA-C-restricted CMV-specific TCR beta clonotypes that dominated the response ex vivo. Carriers of CMV plus the relevant HLA were identified by cumulative public TCR beta family frequency.

The CDR3 has 16 residues. Germline assignment: CDR1 MRHNA and CDR2 SNTAGT. V lost 7 bases to trimming and J lost 3 bases; unmatched junction nucleotides: 11. TCRdb fed the reads into MiXCR, producing one record per CDR3 protein. The sample consists of approximately 750,000 distinct CDR3 sequences, 35% to 40% of them appearing once. This sequence originates from a human donor in good health (CMV status not recorded). Some clones in this sample may be carry-over from other donors' samples. The V gene is TRBV6-4, the J gene TRBJ2-1, with TRBD2 matching over 8 bases. Source material: PBMCs. This chain's CDR3 is CASTPDASGGYNEQFF. The DNA of the CDR3 is TGTGCCAGCACTCCCGATGCGAGCGGGGGCTACAATGAGCAGTTCTTC.